This entry lists 24 T cell receptor beta chains sequenced from one sample in a study of regulatory T cells in long-lasting Graves disease. As for time point: persistent/refractory GD, antithyroid drugs over 5 years with positive TRAb. Scientists built the TCR library using RNA that was extracted from PBMCs. CDR3 regions were amplified by Arm-PCR using iRepertoire HTBI primers to build TCR beta libraries. TCRdb called the multiplex PCR reads again in MiXCR, with one record for every CDR3 protein. The sample records around 450,000 distinct CDR3 sequences, roughly 21% being singletons. The material sequenced was peripheral blood mononuclear cells (PBMCs), taken when the disease was refractory, from a patient treated with antithyroid drugs. These receptors came from a female donor with Graves disease.

V usage is TRBV7-3 and J usage is TRBJ1-5, with D perhaps TRBD1 (5 bases). Germline CDR1 SGHTA, CDR2 FQGTGA. The CDR3 is 16 residues long. Trimming removed 3 bases from V and 3 bases from J, with 15 bases in between. CDR3 in DNA: TGTGCCAGCAGCTTCATCGGGGGGGGGGTCAATCAGCCCCAGCATTTT. Protein: CASSFIGGGVNQPQHF.

Only one count was recorded for this clonotype. The CDR3 carries no conserved terminal phenylalanine or tryptophan, so it likely arises from a read error. V is TRBV30 and J is TRBJ2-7; TRBD1 is a possible D gene (5 bases). The CDR3 consists of 14 residues. V was clipped by 3 bases and J by 1 base, with 13 bases between them. CDR1 is GTSNPN, CDR2 SVGIG, per germline (reference sequence). CDR3 nucleotide sequence: TGTGCCTGGAGGCCAGGGTTAGGGTCCTACGAGCAGTACCTC. Protein product: CAWRPGLGSYEQYL.

This clonotype was counted a few times. V gene TRBV29-1 combines with J gene TRBJ1-1, with D uncertain. The CDR3 has 12 amino acids. CDR1 is SQVTM and CDR2 is ANQGSEA in the germline V gene. V was trimmed by 6 bases and J by 1 base, leaving 9 bases between them. Here the CDR3 reads CSVANGNTEAFF. The CDR3 DNA is TGCAGCGTCGCCAACGGGAACACTGAAGCTTTCTTT.

This clonotype was seen a handful of times. This chain joins TRBV7-9 and TRBJ1-6; a weak D match, TRBD1 (6 bases). With 0 bases removed from V and 9 bases from J, the gap between germline ends came to 12 bases. This CDR3 is 15 amino acids long. The germline gives CDR1 SEHNR, CDR2 FQNEAQ (reference sequence). The CDR3 coding sequence is TGTGCCAGCAGCTTAGCACAGGGTGCAGGTTCACCCCTCCACTTT. This gives the protein CASSLAQGAGSPLHF.

This clonotype showed up many times. The gene calls are TRBV28 and TRBJ2-7; TRBD1 matches 7 bases. Germline V lookup: CDR1 MDHEN, CDR2 SYDVKM. Trimming cost V 7 bases and J 3 bases; bases outside gene matches: 6. CDR3 length: 13 amino acids. The CDR3: CASTGQNLYEQYF. The CDR3 DNA reads TGTGCCAGCACGGGACAGAACCTCTACGAGCAGTACTTC.

This clonotype was counted a few times. This chain connects TRBV19 to TRBJ1-2, with a tentative D call TRBD1 (6 bases). The V end lost 5 bases, the J end lost 1 base, and 14 bases lay between the germline ends. Per the germline V gene, CDR1 is LNHDA and CDR2 is SQIVND (reference sequence). The CDR3 is 15 residues long. The CDR3 here is CASSHGTPRNYGYTF. The CDR3, as DNA: TGTGCCAGTAGTCACGGGACACCCCGTAACTATGGCTACACCTTC.

This clonotype was seen at least ten times. The V gene is TRBV28, the J gene TRBJ1-2, with TRBD1 as a possible D gene (5 bases). The germline CDR1 and CDR2 sequences are MDHEN and SYDVKM. This CDR3 is built from 15 residues. V dropped 5 bases and J dropped 0 bases, with 13 bases sitting between them. The CDR3: CASSLQVEANYGYTF. The CDR3 DNA reads TGTGCCAGCAGTCTACAGGTCGAAGCTAACTATGGCTACACCTTC.

The V and J genes are TRBV24-1 and TRBJ2-3, with 11 bases identical to TRBD2. CDR3 size: 16 residues. CDR1 is KGHDR, CDR2 SFDVKD, per germline. V was clipped by 3 bases and J by 3 bases; unmatched bases: 4. For the CDR3, the DNA is TGTGCCACCAGTGATACCACTAGCGGGAGTACAGATACGCAGTATTTT. It yields the protein CATSDTTSGSTDTQYF.

In its sample, this clonotype was seen once. One end of the junction is discordant with germline, which a read error may explain. The rearrangement links TRBV20-1 to TRBJ1-1; no definite D call. The germline V gene has CDR1 DFQATT and CDR2 SNEGSKA (reference sequence). The CDR3 runs to 12 residues. Written as DNA, the CDR3 is TGCAGTGCTAGAGATCTACGGTCGATGGGAATCTTT. Protein product: CSARDLRSMGIF.

This chain joins TRBV20-1 and TRBJ1-4; TRBD1 aligns across 11 bases. CDR1 is DFQATT and CDR2 is SNEGSKA in the germline V gene (reference sequence). V dropped 1 base and J dropped 4; count of bases not matched to a gene: 5. The CDR3 spans 16 residues. The CDR3 reads CSARGGQGAYNEKLFF. CDR3 coding DNA: TGCAGTGCTAGAGGAGGACAGGGGGCATATAATGAAAAACTGTTTTTT.

J is TRBJ2-7 and V is TRBV20-1, with 10 bases lining up with TRBD1. Germline lookup yields CDR1 DFQATT and CDR2 SNEGSKA (reference sequence). The V segment lost 6 bases and the J segment 3 bases; nucleotides outside the gene matches: 5. CDR3 length: 13 residues. CDR3 region: CSALGQGNYEQYF. CDR3 DNA: TGCAGTGCGCTGGGACAGGGGAACTACGAGCAGTACTTC.

Many counts were recorded for this clonotype. This chain joins TRBV20-1 and TRBJ2-5; D remains unclear. The germline gives CDR1 DFQATT, CDR2 SNEGSKA (reference sequence). This CDR3 is built from 11 residues. The germline V and J ends were trimmed by 3 bases and 2 bases, with 4 bases remaining between them. CDR3 sequence (DNA): TGCAGTGCTAGGGCTCAAGAGACCCAGTACTTC. It specifies CSARAQETQYF.

The gene calls are TRBV4-1 and TRBJ2-1; D unresolved. With 0 bases removed from V and 0 bases from J, the gap between germline ends came to 6 bases. The germline V gene encodes CDR1 MGHRA and CDR2 YSYEKL. This CDR3 spans 15 amino acids. The CDR3: CASSQDLSSYNEQFF. The CDR3 region has the DNA TGCGCCAGCAGCCAAGATTTAAGCTCCTACAATGAGCAGTTCTTC.

This clonotype has a count of ten or more. The V call is TRBV12-3 or TRBV12-4, the J call TRBJ1-4; tentative D call: TRBD1 (5 bases). This CDR3 is built from 14 residues. Trimming removed 3 bases from V and 4 bases from J, with 9 bases in between. CDR3 sequence reads: CASSLGLGNEKLFF. In nucleotides, the CDR3 is TGTGCCAGCAGTTTGGGACTTGGTAATGAAAAACTGTTTTTT.

The rearrangement uses TRBV19 and TRBJ1-1; tentative D call: TRBD1 (5 bases). The germline gives CDR1 LNHDA, CDR2 SQIVND (reference sequence). CDR3 size: 15 residues. The V gene lost 7 bases and the J gene lost 5 bases, with 20 bases spanning the gap. DNA for the CDR3: TGTGCCAGTACCTCAACTGGGGGGGGTGGGACTGAAGCTTTCTTT. Translation: CASTSTGGGGTEAFF.

This clonotype has a handful of counts. The rearrangement links TRBV7-9 to TRBJ1-1; D unresolved. Germline V CDR1 and CDR2: SEHNR, FQNEAQ (reference sequence). Trimming removed 1 base from V and 6 bases from J, with 12 bases in between. CDR3 length equals 14 residues. For the CDR3, the DNA is TGTGCCAGCAGCTTAGTCCCCAGGCGCTCTGAAGCTTTCTTT. It specifies CASSLVPRRSEAFF.

This clonotype was observed many times. The J gene is TRBJ2-5, the V gene TRBV7-8, with D tentatively TRBD1 or TRBD2 (6 bases each). Germline V gene sequence: CDR1 SGHVS, CDR2 FQNEAQ. CDR3 length equals 15 residues. V lost 5 bases to trimming and J lost 4 bases, with 17 bases between them. CDR3 in DNA: TGTGCCAGCAGCCCCAGGACTACCAGGGGAGAGACCCAGTACTTC. Translation: CASSPRTTRGETQYF.

This clonotype has at least ten counts. The rearrangement links TRBV20-1 to TRBJ1-1; D remains ambiguous. Trimming took 6 bases from V and 3 from J, leaving 17 bases between them. The CDR3 sequence is 14 residues long. CDR1 is DFQATT and CDR2 is SNEGSKA in the germline V gene (reference sequence). DNA for the CDR3: TGCAGTGCAAAACCTCCCCTCGCGGACACTGAAGCTTTCTTT. Its translation is CSAKPPLADTEAFF.

This clonotype was seen only a few times. The V and J genes are TRBV7-9 and TRBJ2-7; 7 bases are shared with TRBD2. Trimming at V came to 5 bases and at J to 2 bases, leaving 9 bases not matched to a gene. The CDR3 runs 15 residues. From germline, CDR1 is SEHNR and CDR2 FQNEAQ (reference sequence). The CDR3 region is CASSLGGNRAYEQYF. The CDR3, as DNA: TGTGCCAGCAGCCTGGGGGGGAATCGGGCCTACGAGCAGTACTTC.

This clonotype was counted ten times or more. The chain is built from TRBV3-1 and TRBJ1-6; D uncertain. V was shortened by 2 bases and J by 10 bases, with 9 bases between the two germline ends. The germline V gene encodes CDR1 LGHDT and CDR2 YNNKEL (reference sequence). The CDR3 has 13 amino acids. CDR3 protein: CASSQHTGSPLHF. As DNA, the CDR3 is TGTGCCAGCAGCCAACACACGGGGTCACCCCTCCACTTT.

This clonotype was seen a few times. V usage is TRBV7-9 and J usage is TRBJ2-1; D remains ambiguous. Germline lookup yields CDR1 SEHNR and CDR2 FQNEAQ (reference sequence). Trimming removed 5 bases from V and 10 bases from J, with 15 bases in between. The CDR3 length is 13 residues. CDR3 in DNA: TGTGCCAGCAGCCCGGACCCCAAGAGGGAGCAGTTCTTC. Translating gives CASSPDPKREQFF.

This clonotype was counted between two and nine times. The gene calls are TRBV28 and TRBJ2-7, with D perhaps matching TRBD2 (6 bases). The CDR3 totals 16 residues. Germline values: CDR1 MDHEN, CDR2 SYDVKM. The ends were cut back, 1 base at V and 0 bases at J, with 13 bases in the middle. The chain's CDR3 is CASSLSLGLSSYEQYF. The CDR3, as DNA: TGTGCCAGCAGTTTATCTCTGGGACTCAGCTCCTACGAGCAGTACTTC. The variable domain in full, with the rest retrieved from reference TRBV28 and TRBJ2-7, is DVKVTQSSRYLVKRTGEKVFLECVQDMDHENMFWYRQDPGLGLRLIYFSYDVKMKEKGDIPEGYSVSREKKERFSLILESASTNQTSMYLCASSLSLGLSSYEQYFGPGTRLTVT.

This clonotype was found a few times. This chain links TRBV12-3 or TRBV12-4 with TRBJ2-1; 13 bases are shared with TRBD2. Unmatched junction bases numbered 5, after V lost 5 bases and J lost 4 bases. This CDR3 comprises 16 residues. The CDR3 nucleotides are TGTGCCAGCAGTACTAGCGGGGGGGCCTTTTACAATGAGCAGTTCTTC. Translation: CASSTSGGAFYNEQFF.

At least ten counts were recorded for this clonotype. V and J are TRBV6-1 and TRBJ1-2; a weak D match, TRBD1 (6 bases). This CDR3 is 15 amino acids long. V lost 5 bases and J 3 bases, leaving 16 bases between the germline ends. From germline, CDR1 is MNHNS and CDR2 SASEGT. The CDR3 nucleotides read TGTGCCAGCAGTCAGGACGACAGGTTCCACTATGGCTACACCTTC. Amino acids: CASSQDDRFHYGYTF.